This TCR beta chain was sequenced during a study of blood T cell repertoires in COVID-19. Study details: Sites across the United States, Italy and Spain contributed samples from acute and convalescent COVID-19. PBMCs, B-cell-depleted T cells, or T cells provided the cDNA or gDNA that made up the material.

CDR3 length equals 20 residues. The V segment lost 3 bases and the J segment 0 bases; nucleotides outside the gene matches: 10. Germline V CDR1 and CDR2: MNHNS, SASEGT. TCRdb keeps only in-frame clones here, not all; method: immunoSEQ multiplex PCR. The table shows some 450,000 clones, with around nine tenths occurring only once. Enrolled during active infection, Seattle patients were then followed longitudinally. Specimen: peripheral blood. The chain is built from TRBV6-1 and TRBJ2-1, with TRBD2 matching over 14 bases. The receptor's source is a man between 18 and 35 years old with COVID-19, enrolled during active disease. The DNA of the CDR3 is TGTGCCAGCAGTGACCCCCGGGGACTAGCGGGAGTTACCTCCTACAATGAGCAGTTCTTC. This sequence encodes CASSDPRGLAGVTSYNEQFF.